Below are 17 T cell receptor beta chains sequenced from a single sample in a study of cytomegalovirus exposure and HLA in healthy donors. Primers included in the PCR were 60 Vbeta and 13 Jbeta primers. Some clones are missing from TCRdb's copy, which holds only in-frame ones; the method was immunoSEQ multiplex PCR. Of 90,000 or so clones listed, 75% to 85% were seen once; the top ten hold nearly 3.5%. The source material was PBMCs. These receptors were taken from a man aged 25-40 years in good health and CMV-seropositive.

The CDR3 protein is CAWRRGTVEAFF. The CDR3 nucleotides read TGTGCCTGGAGGCGCGGGACCGTTGAAGCTTTCTTT. The chain is built from TRBV30 and TRBJ1-1, with D tentatively TRBD1 (5 bases). Germline CDR1 reads GTSNPN; CDR2 reads SVGIG (reference sequence). Deletions cut 3 bases from V and 7 bases from J, with 12 bases between. This CDR3 region has 12 residues.

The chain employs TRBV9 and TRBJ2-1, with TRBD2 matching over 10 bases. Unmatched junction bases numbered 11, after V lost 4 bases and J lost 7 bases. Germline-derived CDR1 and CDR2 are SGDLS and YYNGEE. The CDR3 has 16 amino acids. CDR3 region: CASSPGELAGWNEQFF. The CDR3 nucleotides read TGTGCCAGCAGCCCCGGAGAACTAGCGGGATGGAATGAGCAGTTCTTC.

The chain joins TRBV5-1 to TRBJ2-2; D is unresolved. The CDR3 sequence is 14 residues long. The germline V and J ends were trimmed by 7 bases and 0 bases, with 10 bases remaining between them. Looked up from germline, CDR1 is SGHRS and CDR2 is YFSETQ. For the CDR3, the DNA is TGCGCCAGCCGTGAACAAACGAACACCGGGGAGCTGTTTTTT. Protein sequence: CASREQTNTGELFF.

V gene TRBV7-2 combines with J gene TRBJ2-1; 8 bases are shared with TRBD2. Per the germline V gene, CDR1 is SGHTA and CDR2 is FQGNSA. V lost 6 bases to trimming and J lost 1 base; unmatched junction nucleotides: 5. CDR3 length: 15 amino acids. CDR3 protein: CASRRGGGSYNEQFF. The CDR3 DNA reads TGTGCCAGCAGAAGGGGCGGGGGGTCCTACAATGAGCAGTTCTTC. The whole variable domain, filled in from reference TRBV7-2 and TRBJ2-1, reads GAGVSQSPSNKVTEKGKDVELRCDPISGHTALYWYRQSLGQGLEFLIYFQGNSAPDKSGLPSDRFSAERTGGSVSTLTIQRTQQEDSAVYLCASRRGGGSYNEQFFGPGTRLTVL.

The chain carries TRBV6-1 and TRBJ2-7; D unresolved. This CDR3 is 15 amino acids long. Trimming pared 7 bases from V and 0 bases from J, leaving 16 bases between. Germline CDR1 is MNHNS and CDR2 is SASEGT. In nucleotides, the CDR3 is TGTGCCAGCATCACCGCCCCCGTGAGCTCCTACGAGCAGTACTTC. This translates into CASITAPVSSYEQYF.

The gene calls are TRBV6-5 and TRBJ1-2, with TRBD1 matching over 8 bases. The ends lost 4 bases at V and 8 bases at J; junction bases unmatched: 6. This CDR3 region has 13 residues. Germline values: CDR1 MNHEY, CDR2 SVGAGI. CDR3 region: CASSLQGDGGYTF. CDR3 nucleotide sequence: TGTGCCAGCAGTTTACAGGGGGACGGCGGCTACACCTTC.

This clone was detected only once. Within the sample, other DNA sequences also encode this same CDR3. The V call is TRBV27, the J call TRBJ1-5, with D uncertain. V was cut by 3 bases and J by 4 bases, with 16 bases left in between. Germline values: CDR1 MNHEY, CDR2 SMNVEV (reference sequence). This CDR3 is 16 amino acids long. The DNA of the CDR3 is TGTGCCAGCAGTTTGATCACCCCTGGAGGGAATCAGCCCCAGCATTTT. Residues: CASSLITPGGNQPQHF.

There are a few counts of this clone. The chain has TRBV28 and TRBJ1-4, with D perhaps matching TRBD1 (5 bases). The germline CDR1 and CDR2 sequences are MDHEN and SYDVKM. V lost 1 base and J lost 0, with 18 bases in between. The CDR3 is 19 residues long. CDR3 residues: CASSLFASGEVATNEKLFF. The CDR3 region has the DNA TGTGCCAGCAGTTTATTCGCTTCGGGGGAAGTTGCAACTAATGAAAAACTGTTTTTT. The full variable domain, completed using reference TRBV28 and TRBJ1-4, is DVKVTQSSRYLVKRTGEKVFLECVQDMDHENMFWYRQDPGLGLRLIYFSYDVKMKEKGDIPEGYSVSREKKERFSLILESASTNQTSMYLCASSLFASGEVATNEKLFFGSGTQLSVL.

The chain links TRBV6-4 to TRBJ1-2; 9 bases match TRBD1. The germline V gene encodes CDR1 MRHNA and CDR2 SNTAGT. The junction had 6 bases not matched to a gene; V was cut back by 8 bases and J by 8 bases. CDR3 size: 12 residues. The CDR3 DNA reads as TGTGCCAGCCACGGGACAGGGAACGGCTACACCTTC. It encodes CASHGTGNGYTF.

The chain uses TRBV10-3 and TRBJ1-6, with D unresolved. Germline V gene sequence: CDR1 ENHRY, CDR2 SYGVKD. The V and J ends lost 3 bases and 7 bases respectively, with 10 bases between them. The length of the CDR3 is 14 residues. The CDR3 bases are TGTGCCATCAGTGAATCCTCTCTAAATTCACCCCTCCACTTT. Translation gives CAISESSLNSPLHF.

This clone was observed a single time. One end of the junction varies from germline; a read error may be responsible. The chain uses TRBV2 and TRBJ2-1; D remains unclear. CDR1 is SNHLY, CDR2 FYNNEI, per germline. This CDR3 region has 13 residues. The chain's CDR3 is CASSWQVNNEQLF. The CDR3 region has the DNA TGTGCCAGCAGTTGGCAGGTTAACAATGAGCAGCTCTTC.

The CDR3: CASSSPGTSGSYNEQFF. The CDR3 coding sequence is TGTGCCAGCAGCTCCCCCGGGACTAGCGGAAGCTACAATGAGCAGTTCTTC. The chain joins TRBV5-8 to TRBJ2-1, with 11 nucleotides matching TRBD2. The CDR3 consists of 17 residues. V shed 3 bases and J 3 bases; nucleotides not matched to a gene: 8. Germline lookup yields CDR1 SGHTS and CDR2 YDEGEE.

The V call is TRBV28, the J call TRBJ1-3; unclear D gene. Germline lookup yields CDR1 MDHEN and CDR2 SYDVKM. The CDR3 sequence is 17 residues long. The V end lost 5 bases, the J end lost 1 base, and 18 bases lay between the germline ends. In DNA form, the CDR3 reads TGTGCCAGCAGTCTTACCCCGTACCGAGGGTCTGGAAACACCATATATTTT. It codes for CASSLTPYRGSGNTIYF.

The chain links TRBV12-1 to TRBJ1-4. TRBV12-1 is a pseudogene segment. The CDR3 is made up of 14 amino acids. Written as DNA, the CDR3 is TGTGCCAGCAGCTTTAGGAGGGTAGATGAAAAACTGTTTTTT. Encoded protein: CASSFRRVDEKLFF.

CDR3 sequence (DNA): TGTGCTAGTGGTCTCGGACTAGCGGGCACAGATACGCAGTATTTT. Protein: CASGLGLAGTDTQYF. The genes are TRBV12-5 and TRBJ2-3, with 10 nucleotides matching TRBD2. The V and J ends lost 5 bases and 1 base, in that order; junction bases with no gene match: 3. Germline-derived CDR1 and CDR2 are LGHNT and FRNRAP. This CDR3 has 15 residues. The complete variable domain, with remaining parts taken from reference TRBV12-5 and TRBJ2-3, reads DARVTQTPRHKVTEMGQEVTMRCQPILGHNTVFWYRQTMMQGLELLAYFRNRAPLDDSGMPKDRFSAEMPDATLATLKIQPSEPRDSAVYFCASGLGLAGTDTQYFGPGTRLTVL.

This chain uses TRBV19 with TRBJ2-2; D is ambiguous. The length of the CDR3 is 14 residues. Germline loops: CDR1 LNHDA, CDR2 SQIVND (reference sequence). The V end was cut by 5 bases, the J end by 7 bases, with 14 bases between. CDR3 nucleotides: TGTGCCAGTAGTGCAGACTCAGTAGTCGGGGAGCTGTTTTTT. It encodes CASSADSVVGELFF.

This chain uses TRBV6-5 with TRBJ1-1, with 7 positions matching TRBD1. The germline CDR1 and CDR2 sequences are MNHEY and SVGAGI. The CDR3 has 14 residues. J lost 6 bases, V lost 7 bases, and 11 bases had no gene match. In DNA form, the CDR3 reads TGTGCCAGCACTCCGGGACAGTCGTATGCTGAAGCTTTCTTT. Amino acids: CASTPGQSYAEAFF.